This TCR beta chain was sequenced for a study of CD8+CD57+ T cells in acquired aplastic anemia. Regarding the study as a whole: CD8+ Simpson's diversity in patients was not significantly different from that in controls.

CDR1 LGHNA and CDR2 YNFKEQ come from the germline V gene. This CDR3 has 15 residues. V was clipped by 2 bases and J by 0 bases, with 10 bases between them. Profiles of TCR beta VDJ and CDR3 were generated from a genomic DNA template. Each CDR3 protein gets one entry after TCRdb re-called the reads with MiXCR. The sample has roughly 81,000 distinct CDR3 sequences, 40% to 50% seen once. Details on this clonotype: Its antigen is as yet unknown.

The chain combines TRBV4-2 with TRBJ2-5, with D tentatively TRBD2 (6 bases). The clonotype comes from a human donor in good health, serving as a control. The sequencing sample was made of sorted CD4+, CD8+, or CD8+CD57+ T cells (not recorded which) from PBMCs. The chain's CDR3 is CASSQPIADQETQYF. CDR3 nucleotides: TGTGCCAGCAGCCAACCTATAGCGGACCAAGAGACCCAGTACTTC.